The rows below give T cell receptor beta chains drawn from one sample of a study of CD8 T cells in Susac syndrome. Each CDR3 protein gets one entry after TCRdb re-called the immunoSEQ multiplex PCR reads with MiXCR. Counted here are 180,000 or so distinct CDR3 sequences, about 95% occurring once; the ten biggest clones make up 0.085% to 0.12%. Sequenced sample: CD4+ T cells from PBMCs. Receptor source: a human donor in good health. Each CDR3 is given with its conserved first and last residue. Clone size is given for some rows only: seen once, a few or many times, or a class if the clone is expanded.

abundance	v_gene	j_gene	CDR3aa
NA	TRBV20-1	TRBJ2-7	CSARESGHPYEQYF
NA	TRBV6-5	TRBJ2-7	CASSYRRSYEQYF
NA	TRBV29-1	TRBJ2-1	CSVTGLADNEQFF
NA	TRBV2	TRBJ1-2	CASSEFVVTYGYTF
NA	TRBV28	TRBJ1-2	CASRPSRGYGYTF
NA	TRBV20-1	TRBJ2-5	CSARRAAKETQYF
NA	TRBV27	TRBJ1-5	CASSPPGQGRLSQPQHF
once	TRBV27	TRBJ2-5	CASSLAGRFLETQYF
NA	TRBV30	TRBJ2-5	CAWSPGRRMQTQYF
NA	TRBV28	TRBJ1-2	CASSLPNTIDYGYTF
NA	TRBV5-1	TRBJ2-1	CASSLDGYYNEQFF
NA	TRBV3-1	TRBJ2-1	CASSTDRNNEQFF
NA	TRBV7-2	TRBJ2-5	CASSLAGWQETQYF
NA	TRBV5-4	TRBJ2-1	CASSLDRVNYNEQFF
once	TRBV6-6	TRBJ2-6	CASFWANVLTF
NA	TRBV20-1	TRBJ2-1	CSATGLAGGSSYNEQFF
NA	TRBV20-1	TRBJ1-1	CSIVRNTEAFF
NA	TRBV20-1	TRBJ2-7	CSATGLAGYEQYF
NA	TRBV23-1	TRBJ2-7	CASSQSGTDSYEQYF
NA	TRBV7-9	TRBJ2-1	CASSLGAGTPYNEQFF
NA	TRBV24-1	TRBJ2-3	CATSSGSWDTQYF
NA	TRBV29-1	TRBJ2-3	CSVPPWGSTDTQYF
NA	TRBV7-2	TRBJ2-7	CASSLDWSSYEQYF
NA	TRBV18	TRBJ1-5	CASSPGGGTANQPQHF
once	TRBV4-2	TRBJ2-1	CASSYNLAGGLEVVF
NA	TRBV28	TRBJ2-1	CASSFTDGEQFF
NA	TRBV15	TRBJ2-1	CATSRLPLALGEQFF
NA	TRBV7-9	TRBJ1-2	CASSLALGGLVGYTF
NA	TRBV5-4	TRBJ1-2	CASSLDRDDGYTF
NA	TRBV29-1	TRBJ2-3	CSVLASGGGDTQYF
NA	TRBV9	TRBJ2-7	CASSVRTDPYEQYF
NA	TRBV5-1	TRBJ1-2	CASSLYTDNYGYTF
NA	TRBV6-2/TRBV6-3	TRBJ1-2	CASSYRDTGGYTF
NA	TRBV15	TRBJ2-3	CATSSLSAADTQYF
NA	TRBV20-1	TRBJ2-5	CSALPESGAKETQYF
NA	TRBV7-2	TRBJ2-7	CASSPSRALIYEQYF
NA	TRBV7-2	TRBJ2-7	CASSLRGRNDEQYF
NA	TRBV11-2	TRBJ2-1	CASSSLAGGHNEQFF
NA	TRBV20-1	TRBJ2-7	CSARDRLISGREQEQYF
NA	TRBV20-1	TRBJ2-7	CSARVDSRRSYEQYF
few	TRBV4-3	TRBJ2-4	CASSQAMGYDIQYF
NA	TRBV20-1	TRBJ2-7	CSARLGGNSYEQYF
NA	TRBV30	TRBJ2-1	CAWRKTGAGEQFF
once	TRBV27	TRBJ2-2	CASSWGGGLGGELFF
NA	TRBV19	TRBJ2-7	CATARQGAYEQYF
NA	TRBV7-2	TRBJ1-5	CASSFLSITNQPQHF
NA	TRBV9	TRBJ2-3	CASSSRQGPADTQYF
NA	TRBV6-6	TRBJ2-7	CASSFNRGAYEQYF
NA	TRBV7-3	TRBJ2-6	CASSRTGMSGANVLTF
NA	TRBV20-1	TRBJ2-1	CSARLAGGAYNEQFF
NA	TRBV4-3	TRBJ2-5	CASSRGLVRETQYF